The clone carrying this TCR beta chain was detected ten times or more. The CDR3 length is 15 residues. The germline V gene has CDR1 SGHVS and CDR2 FQNEAQ. J gave up 0 bases and V 5 bases, and 6 bases lay outside the gene matches. The authors sequenced patients whose flow cytometry had shown CD8+CD57+ cell expansion. The entry originates in a study of CD8+CD57+ T cells in acquired aplastic anemia. For CDR3 and TCR beta VDJ profiling, genomic DNA was the template used. MiXCR, run by TCRdb on the reads, gives a single entry per CDR3 protein. The table lists 190,000 or so distinct CDR3 sequences, around half of them singletons.

The sequence was obtained from a human donor with aplastic anemia. Sequenced material: sorted CD4+, CD8+, or CD8+CD57+ T cells (not recorded which) from PBMCs. This sequence joins TRBV7-8 and TRBJ1-2; 7 nucleotides line up with TRBD1. The CDR3, as DNA: TGTGCCAGCAGCGAACAGGGGTACCCTAACTATGGCTACACCTTC. This sequence encodes CASSEQGYPNYGYTF.